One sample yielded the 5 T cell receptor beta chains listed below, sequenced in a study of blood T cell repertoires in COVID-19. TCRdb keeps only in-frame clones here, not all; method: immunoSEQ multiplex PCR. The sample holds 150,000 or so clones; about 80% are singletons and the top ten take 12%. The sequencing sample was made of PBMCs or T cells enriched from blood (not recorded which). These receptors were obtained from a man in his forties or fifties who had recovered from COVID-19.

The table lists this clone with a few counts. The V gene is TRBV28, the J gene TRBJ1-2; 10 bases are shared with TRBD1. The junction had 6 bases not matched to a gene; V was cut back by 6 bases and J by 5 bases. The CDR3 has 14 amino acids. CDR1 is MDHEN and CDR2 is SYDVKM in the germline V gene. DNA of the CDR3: TGTGCCAGCAGCACGACAGGGGGCTTATATGGCTACACCTTC. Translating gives CASSTTGGLYGYTF.

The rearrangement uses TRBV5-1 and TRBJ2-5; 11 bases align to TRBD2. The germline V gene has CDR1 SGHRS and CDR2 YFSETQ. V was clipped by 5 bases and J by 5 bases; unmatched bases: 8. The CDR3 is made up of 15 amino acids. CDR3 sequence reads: CASRTSGATGETQYF. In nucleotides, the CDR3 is TGCGCCAGCAGGACTAGCGGGGCAACGGGGGAGACCCAGTACTTC. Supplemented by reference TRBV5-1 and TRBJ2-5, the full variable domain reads KAGVTQTPRYLIKTRGQQVTLSCSPISGHRSVSWYQQTPGQGLQFLFEYFSETQRNKGNFPGRFSGRQFSNSRSEMNVSTLELGDSALYLCASRTSGATGETQYFGPGTRLLVL.

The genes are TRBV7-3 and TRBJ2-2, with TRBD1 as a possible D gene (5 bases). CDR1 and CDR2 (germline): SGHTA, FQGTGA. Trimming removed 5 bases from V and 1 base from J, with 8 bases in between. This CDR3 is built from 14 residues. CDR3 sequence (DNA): TGTGCCAGCAGCGCTACAGGGAACACCGGGGAGCTGTTTTTT. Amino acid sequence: CASSATGNTGELFF. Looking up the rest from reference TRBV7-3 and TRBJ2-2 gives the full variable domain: GAGVSQTPSNKVTEKGKYVELRCDPISGHTALYWYRQSLGQGPEFLIYFQGTGAADDSGLPNDRFFAVRPEGSVSTLKIQRTERGDSAVYLCASSATGNTGELFFGEGSRLTVL.

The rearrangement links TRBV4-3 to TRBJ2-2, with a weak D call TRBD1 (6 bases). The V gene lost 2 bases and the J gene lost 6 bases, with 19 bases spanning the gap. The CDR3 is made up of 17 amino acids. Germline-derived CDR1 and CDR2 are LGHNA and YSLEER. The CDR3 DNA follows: TGCGCCAGCAGCCAACCCAAGAGGGCAGGGGACCCCGGGGAGCTGTTTTTT. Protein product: CASSQPKRAGDPGELFF.

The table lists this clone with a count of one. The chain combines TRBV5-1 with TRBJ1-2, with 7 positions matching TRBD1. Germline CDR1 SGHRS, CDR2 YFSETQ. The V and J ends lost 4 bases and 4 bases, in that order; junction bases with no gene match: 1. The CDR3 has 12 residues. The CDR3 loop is CASSRTGYGYTF. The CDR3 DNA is TGCGCCAGCAGCCGGACAGGCTATGGCTACACCTTC.